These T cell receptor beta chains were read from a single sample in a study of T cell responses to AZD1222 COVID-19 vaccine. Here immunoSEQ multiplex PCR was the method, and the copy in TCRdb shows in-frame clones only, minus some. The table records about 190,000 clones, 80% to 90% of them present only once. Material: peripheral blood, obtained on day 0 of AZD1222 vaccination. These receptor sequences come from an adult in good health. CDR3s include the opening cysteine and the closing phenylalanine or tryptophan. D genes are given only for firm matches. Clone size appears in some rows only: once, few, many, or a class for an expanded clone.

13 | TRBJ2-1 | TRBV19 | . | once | TGTGCCAGTAGTACCCGGAGATACAATGAGCAGTTCTTC | CASSTRRYNEQFF
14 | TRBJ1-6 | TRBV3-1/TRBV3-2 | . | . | TGTGCCAGCAGCCCCCGCTCCTATAATTCACCCCTCCACTTT | CASSPRSYNSPLHF
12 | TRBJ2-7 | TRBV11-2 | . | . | TGTGCCAGCAGCTCCTCAACCTACGAGCAGTACTTC | CASSSSTYEQYF
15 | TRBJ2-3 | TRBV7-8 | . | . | TGTGCCAGCAGCTTTTTGTCGACGCGGGCAGATACGCAGTATTTT | CASSFLSTRADTQYF
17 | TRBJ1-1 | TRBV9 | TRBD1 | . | TGTGCCAGCAGCGTATCCGGGACAGGGGGCGCGGTAGACGAAGCTTTCTTT | CASSVSGTGGAVDEAFF
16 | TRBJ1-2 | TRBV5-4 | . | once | TGTGCCAGCATCCCCAATCCCAAAGAAATCAGGATGGGCTACACCTTC | CASIPNPKEIRMGYTF
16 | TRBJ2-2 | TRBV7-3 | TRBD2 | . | TGTGCCAGCAGCCCGAGCGGGGGGGCGAACACCGGGGAGCTGTTTTTT | CASSPSGGANTGELFF
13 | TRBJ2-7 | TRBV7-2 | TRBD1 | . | TGTGCCAGCAGCCGGACAGGAATTAGCGAGCAGTACTTC | CASSRTGISEQYF
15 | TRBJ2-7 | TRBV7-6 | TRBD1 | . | TGTGCCAGCAGCTCCGCCGGACAGGGGGCAGGGGAGCAGTACTTC | CASSSAGQGAGEQYF
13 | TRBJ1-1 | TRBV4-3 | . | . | TGCGCCAGCAGCCAAGAAGAGAACACTGAAGCTTTCTTT | CASSQEENTEAFF
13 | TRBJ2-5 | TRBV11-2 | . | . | TGTGCCAGCAGCTTTGGACAGCAAGAGACCCAGTACTTC | CASSFGQQETQYF
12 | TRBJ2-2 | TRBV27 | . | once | TGTGCCAGCAGCACCAGTACCGGGGAGCTGTTTTTT | CASSTSTGELFF
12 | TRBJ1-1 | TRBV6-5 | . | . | TGTGCCACCCGGGGGGAGGGCACTGAAGCTTTCTTT | CATRGEGTEAFF
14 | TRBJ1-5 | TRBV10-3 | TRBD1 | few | TGTGCCATCAGACCCGGGACAGGAGATCAGCCCCAGCATTTT | CAIRPGTGDQPQHF
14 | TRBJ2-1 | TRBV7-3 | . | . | TGTGCCAGCAGCTTAAATCATATCAATAATGAGCAGTTCTTC | CASSLNHINNEQFF
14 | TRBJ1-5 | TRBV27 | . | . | TGTGCCAGCAGTTTAAGCTCTAGCAATCAGCCCCAGCATTTT | CASSLSSSNQPQHF
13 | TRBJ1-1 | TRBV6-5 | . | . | TGTGCCAGCAGCAGGGGTATGAACACTGAAGCTTTCTTT | CASSRGMNTEAFF
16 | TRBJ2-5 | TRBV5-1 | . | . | TGCGCCAGCAGCCGATTTGACTGGACCTCCCAAGAGACCCAGTACTTC | CASSRFDWTSQETQYF